Below, 8 T cell receptor beta chains from the same sample are listed, as sequenced in a study of response to subunit inactivated influenza vaccine (dated by TCRdb to 2016 to 2019). The library was prepared using RT-PCR. Sequencing was carried out with an Illumina HiSeq 2500. TCRdb reworked the public reads: Q25 trimming with fastp, MiXCR clone assembly, productive beta chains retained. Rows with one shared CDR3 protein collapse into an entry with the most common genes and DNA. The sample has about 540,000 distinct CDR3 sequences on record, around a quarter of them singletons. The ten largest clonotypes hold around 2.8% of the sample. A further study also used this sample, focusing on T cells expressing NK-cell markers. From the second report: TCR beta cDNA libraries were made by 5'RACE template switching that added a universal primer site and unique molecular identifiers.

Specimen: CD4+ T cells sorted from PBMCs, collected roughly 12 days after vaccination. Every receptor here comes from a man in his forties or fifties who received an inactivated influenza vaccine. Donor details come from another sample of the same person, matched by shared clones.

J is TRBJ2-5 and V is TRBV5-1; 9 bases are shared with TRBD1. The CDR3 covers 17 residues. Germline V gives CDR1 SGHRS, CDR2 YFSETQ. V shed 4 bases and J 4 bases; nucleotides not matched to a gene: 14. The CDR3 reads CASSAPGTGGGGETQYF. The CDR3 nucleotides are TGCGCCAGCAGCGCACCAGGTACAGGGGGCGGCGGAGAGACCCAGTACTTC.

This clonotype was detected only a few times. The V call is TRBV7-2, the J call TRBJ2-1; weak D call: TRBD2 (6 bases). This CDR3 contains 15 residues. V lost 5 bases to trimming and J lost 11 bases, with 22 bases between them. Germline CDR1 SGHTA, CDR2 FQGNSA. The CDR3 DNA is TGTGCCAGCAGCATGGGCCCCACCGGCCGCGGGAAGCAGTTCTTC. The encoded protein is CASSMGPTGRGKQFF. Full variable domain (remainder filled in from reference TRBV7-2 and TRBJ2-1): GAGVSQSPSNKVTEKGKDVELRCDPISGHTALYWYRQSLGQGLEFLIYFQGNSAPDKSGLPSDRFSAERTGGSVSTLTIQRTQQEDSAVYLCASSMGPTGRGKQFFGPGTRLTVL.

In its sample, this clonotype was seen a few times. The chain joins TRBV5-1 to TRBJ2-4, with D possibly matching TRBD2 (5 bases). CDR3 size: 16 residues. Trimming pared 4 bases from V and 3 bases from J, leaving 17 bases between. The germline gives CDR1 SGHRS, CDR2 YFSETQ. The CDR3 loop reads CASSPGRTQFKNIQYF. The DNA for the CDR3 is TGCGCCAGCAGCCCAGGCCGGACTCAATTCAAAAACATTCAGTACTTC.

V usage is TRBV6-2 or TRBV6-3 and J usage is TRBJ1-5, with TRBD1 identical over 9 bases. This CDR3 spans 15 amino acids. Germline assignment: CDR1 MNHEY and CDR2 SVGEGT. The J segment lost 6 bases and the V segment lost 6 bases, leaving 9 bases of the junction unmatched. In DNA form, the CDR3 reads TGTGCCAGCAGGTCGGGACAGGGAAATGTTCAGCCCCAGCATTTT. This sequence encodes CASRSGQGNVQPQHF.

The chain uses TRBV4-1 and TRBJ2-1; a weak D match, TRBD2 (5 bases). There are 18 residues in the CDR3. Trimming removed 1 base at V and 0 bases at J, with 16 bases between. The germline CDR1 and CDR2 sequences are MGHRA and YSYEKL. The CDR3 DNA follows: TGCGCCAGCAGCCAAGTGTCGGGGTCACAGAGCTCCTACAATGAGCAGTTCTTC. It translates to CASSQVSGSQSSYNEQFF.

The chain links TRBV6-1 to TRBJ1-2; perhaps TRBD1 as D (6 bases). CDR3 length: 13 amino acids. Germline CDR1 is MNHNS and CDR2 is SASEGT. Trimming removed 6 bases at V and 3 bases at J, with 11 bases between. CDR3 loop: CASSGQPHYGYTF. In DNA, the CDR3 is TGTGCCAGCAGCGGACAGCCCCACTATGGCTACACCTTC.

This clonotype was counted ten times or more. The chain recombines TRBV5-1 with TRBJ1-6; D unclear. The ends were cut back, 0 bases at V and 4 bases at J, with 5 bases in the middle. Per germline, CDR1 SGHRS and CDR2 YFSETQ. The CDR3 covers 14 residues. The CDR3 loop reads CASSLGRYNSPLHF. In DNA, the CDR3 is TGCGCCAGCAGCTTGGGACGGTATAATTCACCCCTCCACTTT. Together with reference TRBV5-1 and TRBJ1-6, the CDR3 gives the full variable domain: KAGVTQTPRYLIKTRGQQVTLSCSPISGHRSVSWYQQTPGQGLQFLFEYFSETQRNKGNFPGRFSGRQFSNSRSEMNVSTLELGDSALYLCASSLGRYNSPLHFGNGTRLTVT.

This clonotype has a handful of counts. The V and J genes are TRBV4-1 and TRBJ1-4; D call uncertain. Germline V gives CDR1 MGHRA, CDR2 YSYEKL. Between the trimmed V and J ends, which lost 0 bases and 8 bases, there was a span of 13 bases. CDR3 length: 15 residues. CDR3 bases: TGCGCCAGCAGCCAAGAGTCTACCTTCAGGGAAAAACTGTTTTTT. It specifies CASSQESTFREKLFF.